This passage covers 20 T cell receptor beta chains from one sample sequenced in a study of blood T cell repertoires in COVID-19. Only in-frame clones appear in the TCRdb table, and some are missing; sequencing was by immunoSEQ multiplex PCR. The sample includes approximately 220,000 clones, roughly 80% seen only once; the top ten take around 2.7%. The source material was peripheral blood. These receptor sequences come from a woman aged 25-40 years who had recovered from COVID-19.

The CDR3 nucleotides read TGTGCCAGCAGCCTATCCAGGGGTGGGCAGCCCCAGCATTTT. Amino acids: CASSLSRGGQPQHF. The J gene is TRBJ1-5, the V gene TRBV28; tentatively, D is TRBD1 (6 bases). The CDR3 length is 14 residues. V was pared by 6 bases and J by 7 bases, with 16 bases between. The germline gives CDR1 MDHEN, CDR2 SYDVKM.

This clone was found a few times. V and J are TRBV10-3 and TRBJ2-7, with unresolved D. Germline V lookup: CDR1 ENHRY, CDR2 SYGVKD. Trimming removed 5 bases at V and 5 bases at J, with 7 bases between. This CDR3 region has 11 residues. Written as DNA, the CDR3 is TGTGCCATCAGTTCTTTAGACGAGCAGTACTTC. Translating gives CAISSLDEQYF.

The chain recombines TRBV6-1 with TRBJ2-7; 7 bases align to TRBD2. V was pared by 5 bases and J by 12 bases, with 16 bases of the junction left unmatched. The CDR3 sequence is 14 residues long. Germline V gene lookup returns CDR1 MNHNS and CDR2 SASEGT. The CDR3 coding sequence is TGTGCCAGCAGTCCTGAGCGGGACCCCCCTTTAGGGTACTTC. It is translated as CASSPERDPPLGYF.

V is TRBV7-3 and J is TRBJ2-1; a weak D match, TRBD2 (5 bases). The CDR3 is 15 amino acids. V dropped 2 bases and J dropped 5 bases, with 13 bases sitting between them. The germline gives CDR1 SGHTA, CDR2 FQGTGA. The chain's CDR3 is CASSLQEAVHNEQFF. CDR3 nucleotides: TGTGCCAGCAGCTTACAGGAAGCGGTACACAATGAGCAGTTCTTC.

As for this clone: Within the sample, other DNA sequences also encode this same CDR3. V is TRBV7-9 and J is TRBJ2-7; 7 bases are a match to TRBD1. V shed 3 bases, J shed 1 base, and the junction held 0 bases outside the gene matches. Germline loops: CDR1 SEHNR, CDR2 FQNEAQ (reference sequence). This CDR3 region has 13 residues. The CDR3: CASSLDRSYEQYF. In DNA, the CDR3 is TGTGCCAGCAGCTTGGACAGGTCCTACGAGCAGTACTTC. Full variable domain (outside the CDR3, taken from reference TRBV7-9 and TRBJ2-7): DTGVSQNPRHKITKRGQNVTFRCDPISEHNRLYWYRQTLGQGPEFLTYFQNEAQLEKSRLLSDRFSAERPKGSFSTLEIQRTEQGDSAMYLCASSLDRSYEQYFGPGTRLTVT.

Written as DNA, the CDR3 is TGCAGTGCTAGTCGGGGGGACGCTGAAGCTTTCTTT. Its translation: CSASRGDAEAFF. The chain is built from TRBV20-1 and TRBJ1-1; a weak D match, TRBD1 (5 bases). Germline V gene lookup returns CDR1 DFQATT and CDR2 SNEGSKA (reference sequence). Trimming removed 3 bases at V and 6 bases at J, with 11 bases between. The CDR3 consists of 12 residues.

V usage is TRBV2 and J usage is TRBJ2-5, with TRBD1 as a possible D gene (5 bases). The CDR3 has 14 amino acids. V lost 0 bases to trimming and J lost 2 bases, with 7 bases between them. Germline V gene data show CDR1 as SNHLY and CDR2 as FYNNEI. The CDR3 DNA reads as TGTGCCAGCAGTGAAGCGTACAGGCAAGAGACCCAGTACTTC. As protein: CASSEAYRQETQYF.

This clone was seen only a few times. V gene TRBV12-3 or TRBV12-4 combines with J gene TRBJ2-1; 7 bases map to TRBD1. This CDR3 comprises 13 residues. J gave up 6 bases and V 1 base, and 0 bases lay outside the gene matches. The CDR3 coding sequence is TGTGCCAGCAGTTTAGGACAGGGCAATGAGCAGTTCTTC. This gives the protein CASSLGQGNEQFF.

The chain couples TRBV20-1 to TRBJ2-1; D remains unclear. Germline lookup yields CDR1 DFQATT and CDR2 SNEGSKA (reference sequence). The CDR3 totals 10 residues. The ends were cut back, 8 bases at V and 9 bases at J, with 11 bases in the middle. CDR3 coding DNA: TGCAGTCCTTCATCCGGTGAGCAGTTCTTC. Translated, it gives CSPSSGEQFF.

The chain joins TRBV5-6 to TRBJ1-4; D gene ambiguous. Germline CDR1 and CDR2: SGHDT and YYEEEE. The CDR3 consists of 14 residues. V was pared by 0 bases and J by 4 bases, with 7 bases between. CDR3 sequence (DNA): TGTGCCAGCAGCTTGGGCAGGAATAATGAAAAACTGTTTTTT. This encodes CASSLGRNNEKLFF.

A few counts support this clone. The CDR3: CASSFITAGELFF. The CDR3, as DNA: TGCGCCAGCAGCTTTATCACGGCCGGGGAGCTGTTTTTT. This chain links TRBV5-1 with TRBJ2-2; D gene ambiguous. Germline CDR1 is SGHRS and CDR2 is YFSETQ. Deletions cut 2 bases from V and 6 bases from J, with 8 bases between. This CDR3 is 13 amino acids long.

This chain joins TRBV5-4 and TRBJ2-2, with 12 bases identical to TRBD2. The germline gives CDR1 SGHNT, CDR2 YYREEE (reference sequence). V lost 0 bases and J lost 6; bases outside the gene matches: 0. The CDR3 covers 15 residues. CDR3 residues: CASSLGLAGAGELFF. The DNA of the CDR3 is TGTGCCAGCAGCTTGGGACTAGCGGGAGCCGGGGAGCTGTTTTTT.

The CDR3 here is CASSDRVSEQYF. CDR3 DNA: TGCGCCAGCAGTGATCGGGTTTCCGAGCAGTACTTC. V usage is TRBV10-1 and J usage is TRBJ2-7; D unclear. The CDR3 extends over 12 amino acids. V dropped 3 bases and J dropped 6 bases, with 9 bases sitting between them. The V gene's germline CDR1 is WNHNN and CDR2 SYGVQD (reference sequence).

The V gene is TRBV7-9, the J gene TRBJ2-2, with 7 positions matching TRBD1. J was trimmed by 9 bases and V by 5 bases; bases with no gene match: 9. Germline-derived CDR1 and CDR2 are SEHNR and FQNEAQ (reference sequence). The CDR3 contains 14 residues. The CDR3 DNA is TGTGCCAGCAGCCCGCATACAGGGGAAAGGGAGCTGTTTTTT. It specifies CASSPHTGERELFF.

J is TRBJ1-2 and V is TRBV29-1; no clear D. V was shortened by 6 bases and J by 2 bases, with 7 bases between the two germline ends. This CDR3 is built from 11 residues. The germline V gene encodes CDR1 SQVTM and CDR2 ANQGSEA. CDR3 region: CSVTENYGYTF. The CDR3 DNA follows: TGCAGCGTCACGGAGAACTATGGCTACACCTTC.

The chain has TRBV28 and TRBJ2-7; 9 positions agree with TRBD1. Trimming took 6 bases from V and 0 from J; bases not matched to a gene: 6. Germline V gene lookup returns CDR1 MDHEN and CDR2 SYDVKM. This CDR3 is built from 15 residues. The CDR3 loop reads CASRVGTGSSYEQYF. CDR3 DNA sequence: TGTGCCAGCAGAGTTGGGACAGGGAGCTCCTACGAGCAGTACTTC.

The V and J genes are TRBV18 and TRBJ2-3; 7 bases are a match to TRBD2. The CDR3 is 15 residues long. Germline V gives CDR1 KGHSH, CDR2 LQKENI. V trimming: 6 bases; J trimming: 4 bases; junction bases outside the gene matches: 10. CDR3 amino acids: CASSPARGSSDTQYF. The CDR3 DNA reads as TGTGCCAGCTCGCCGGCTCGCGGGAGCTCAGATACGCAGTATTTT.

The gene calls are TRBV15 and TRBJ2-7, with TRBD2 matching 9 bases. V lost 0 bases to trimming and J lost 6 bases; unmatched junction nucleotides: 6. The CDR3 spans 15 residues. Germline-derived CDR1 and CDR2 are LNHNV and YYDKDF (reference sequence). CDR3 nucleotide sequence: TGTGCCACCAGCAGAGATGGTATTAGCGGGAGCGAGCAGTACTTC. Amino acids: CATSRDGISGSEQYF.

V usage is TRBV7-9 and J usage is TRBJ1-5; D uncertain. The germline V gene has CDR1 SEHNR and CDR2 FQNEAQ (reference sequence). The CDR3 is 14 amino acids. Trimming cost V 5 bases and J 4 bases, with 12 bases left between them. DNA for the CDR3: TGTGCCAGCAGCCCATTATCGGGGAATCAGCCCCAGCATTTT. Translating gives CASSPLSGNQPQHF. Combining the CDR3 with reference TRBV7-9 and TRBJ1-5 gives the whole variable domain DTGVSQNPRHKITKRGQNVTFRCDPISEHNRLYWYRQTLGQGPEFLTYFQNEAQLEKSRLLSDRFSAERPKGSFSTLEIQRTEQGDSAMYLCASSPLSGNQPQHFGDGTRLSIL.

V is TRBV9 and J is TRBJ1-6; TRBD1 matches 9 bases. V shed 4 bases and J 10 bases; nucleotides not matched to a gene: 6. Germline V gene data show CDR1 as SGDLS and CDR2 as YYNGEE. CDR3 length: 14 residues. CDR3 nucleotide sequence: TGTGCCAGCAGCACAGGGACAGGGCCCTCACCCCTCCACTTT. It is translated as CASSTGTGPSPLHF. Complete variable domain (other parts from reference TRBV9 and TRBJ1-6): DSGVTQTPKHLITATGQRVTLRCSPRSGDLSVYWYQQSLDQGLQFLIQYYNGEERAKGNILERFSAQQFPDLHSELNLSSLELGDSALYFCASSTGTGPSPLHFGNGTRLTVT.